The 23 T cell receptor beta chains given below trace back to one sample, sequenced in a study of identical twins. MiXCR was run by TCRdb on the 5' RACE reads, yielding one entry per CDR3 protein. The sample contains about 810,000 distinct CDR3 sequences, 12% of which appear only once. The sample was also linked to a second study, of yellow fever vaccine responses in identical twins.

What was sequenced was PBMCs. Receptors were obtained from a young woman in good health.

The J gene is TRBJ2-1, the V gene TRBV4-1; 8 nucleotides line up with TRBD2. The CDR3 is 17 residues long. Germline V lookup: CDR1 MGHRA, CDR2 YSYEKL. V trimming: 0 bases; J trimming: 3 bases; junction bases outside the gene matches: 7. This CDR3 reads CASSQDETGGSYNEQFF. The CDR3 coding sequence is TGCGCCAGCAGCCAAGATGAGACGGGGGGGAGCTACAATGAGCAGTTCTTC.

This chain links TRBV28 with TRBJ1-2; D not certain. This CDR3 is built from 14 residues. The ends were cut back, 1 base at V and 7 bases at J, with 13 bases in the middle. Germline-derived CDR1 and CDR2 are MDHEN and SYDVKM. The DNA of the CDR3 is TGTGCCAGCAGTTTATTACCACCTACGGTTGGCTACACCTTC. Its translation: CASSLLPPTVGYTF.

In this sample, this clonotype turned up a few times. The chain has TRBV24-1 and TRBJ2-1; D possibly uses TRBD1 or TRBD2 (6 bases each). From germline, CDR1 is KGHDR and CDR2 SFDVKD. The CDR3 is 14 amino acids. Deletions cut 4 bases from V and 6 bases from J, with 12 bases between. As DNA, the CDR3 is TGTGCCACCAGTGAGCGGGACACCAGCAATGAGCAGTTCTTC. Amino acids: CATSERDTSNEQFF.

The chain uses TRBV10-3 and TRBJ2-3, with 10 bases aligning to TRBD2. Per germline, CDR1 ENHRY and CDR2 SYGVKD. J lost 0 bases, V lost 1 base, and 7 bases had no gene match. This CDR3 contains 18 residues. The chain's CDR3 is CAISEFVGLALSTDTQYF. Here the CDR3 DNA reads TGTGCCATCAGTGAGTTTGTGGGACTAGCGCTGAGCACAGATACGCAGTATTTT.

This clonotype was detected ten times or more. The chain carries TRBV28 and TRBJ2-5; the D is unclear. The CDR3 sequence is 15 residues long. The V and J ends lost 0 bases and 1 base respectively, with 9 bases between them. Per the germline V gene, CDR1 is MDHEN and CDR2 is SYDVKM. The CDR3 protein is CASSLWRNLQETQYF. CDR3 DNA: TGTGCCAGCAGTTTATGGCGGAACCTCCAAGAGACCCAGTACTTC.

The V call is TRBV6-1, the J call TRBJ2-1; D uncertain. V dropped 2 bases and J dropped 13 bases, with 12 bases sitting between them. This CDR3 contains 12 residues. Germline CDR1 is MNHNS and CDR2 is SASEGT. CDR3 in DNA: TGTGCCAGCAGTGAAAAAGGTCTTACTCAGTTCTTC. It specifies CASSEKGLTQFF.

The chain is built from TRBV12-3 or TRBV12-4 and TRBJ1-1, with D perhaps matching TRBD1 (6 bases). This CDR3 comprises 14 residues. The V and J ends lost 2 bases and 4 bases respectively, with 11 bases between them. CDR3 in amino acids: CASSLIGGTTEAFF. The CDR3 DNA is TGTGCCAGCAGTTTAATAGGGGGGACCACTGAAGCTTTCTTT.

This clonotype has only a few counts. The rearrangement joins TRBV29-1 to TRBJ2-1; 9 bases agree with TRBD2. This CDR3 has 13 amino acids. Germline V gives CDR1 SQVTM, CDR2 ANQGSEA. V dropped 6 bases and J dropped 7; count of bases not matched to a gene: 7. Here the CDR3 DNA reads TGCAGCGTACTTAGCGGGAGCACGAATGAGCAGTTCTTC. It translates to CSVLSGSTNEQFF.

This clonotype turned up a few times. The chain joins TRBV6-1 to TRBJ1-5; unclear D gene. The CDR3 is 14 amino acids. Germline-derived CDR1 and CDR2 are MNHNS and SASEGT. Deletions cut 6 bases from V and 2 bases from J, with 11 bases between. CDR3 DNA: TGTGCCAGCAGGACCGGGAGGGGCAATCAGCCCCAGCATTTT. The encoded protein is CASRTGRGNQPQHF.

The V gene is TRBV11-2, the J gene TRBJ2-7, with a weak D call TRBD2 (6 bases). The germline CDR1 and CDR2 sequences are SGHAT and FQNNGV. There are 14 residues in the CDR3. The V and J ends lost 5 bases and 6 bases respectively, with 17 bases between them. The CDR3 reads CASSPRDGDFEQYV. In DNA form, the CDR3 reads TGTGCCAGCAGCCCCAGAGACGGGGACTTCGAGCAGTACGTC.

This clonotype was seen more than once but under ten times. The CDR3 sequence is CASSPLRVVYEQYV. The CDR3 DNA sequence: TGTGCCAGCAGCCCCCTGCGGGTGGTGTACGAGCAGTACGTC. The V gene is TRBV11-2, the J gene TRBJ2-7; tentatively, D is TRBD2 (5 bases). Germline V gene sequence: CDR1 SGHAT, CDR2 FQNNGV. V was pared by 5 bases and J by 4 bases, with 15 bases between. The CDR3 runs to 14 residues.

The sample holds a few counts of this clonotype. The CDR3 DNA follows: TGTGCCAGTAGCCGAGCCTGGGCGGGAAATCAGCCCCAGCATTTT. This gives the protein CASSRAWAGNQPQHF. The chain combines TRBV19 with TRBJ1-5, with D hard to call. Germline V gene lookup returns CDR1 LNHDA and CDR2 SQIVND (reference sequence). This CDR3 has 15 residues. V was cut by 6 bases and J by 4 bases, with 16 bases left in between.

This clonotype was counted only a few times. This chain connects TRBV12-3 or TRBV12-4 to TRBJ2-1, with 14 bases fitting TRBD2. The CDR3 is 18 residues long. After removal of 5 bases from V and 4 bases from J, the junction contained 10 bases not matched to a gene. The CDR3 is CASSPGTSGRREYNEQFF. The CDR3 region has the DNA TGTGCCAGCAGTCCCGGGACTAGCGGGAGAAGGGAGTACAATGAGCAGTTCTTC.

The chain combines TRBV5-4 with TRBJ2-7; TRBD2 matches 10 bases. This CDR3 has 15 residues. J lost 2 bases, V lost 3 bases, and 5 bases had no gene match. From germline, CDR1 is SGHNT and CDR2 YYREEE (reference sequence). CDR3 DNA: TGTGCCAGCAGCTCCCCTAGCGGGAGTGCCTACGAGCAGTACTTC. Its translation: CASSSPSGSAYEQYF.

This clonotype has only a few counts. V usage is TRBV28 and J usage is TRBJ2-1, with 8 bases lining up with TRBD2. This CDR3 contains 16 residues. Germline trimming cut 0 bases from V and 0 bases from J; bases unmatched to any gene: 1. Germline values: CDR1 MDHEN, CDR2 SYDVKM. The CDR3 DNA is TGTGCCAGCAGTTTATGGGGGACTAGCTCCTACAATGAGCAGTTCTTC. Protein: CASSLWGTSSYNEQFF.

This clonotype was recorded many times. The V gene is TRBV10-3, the J gene TRBJ1-2; TRBD1 agrees at 10 bases. The V segment lost 1 base and the J segment 9 bases; nucleotides outside the gene matches: 8. This CDR3 is built from 15 residues. The germline gives CDR1 ENHRY, CDR2 SYGVKD. The CDR3 protein is CAISEWRGQGGRYTF. The CDR3 region has the DNA TGTGCCATCAGTGAGTGGCGAGGACAGGGGGGCCGCTACACCTTC.

This clonotype was seen at least ten times. The V gene is TRBV12-3 or TRBV12-4, the J gene TRBJ1-5; the match to TRBD1 covers 11 bases. The CDR3 loop spans 16 amino acids. V gave up 5 bases and J gave up 3 bases; unmatched junction bases: 6. This chain's CDR3 is CASSPRDRGINQPQHF. DNA for the CDR3: TGTGCCAGCAGTCCTCGGGACAGGGGGATCAATCAGCCCCAGCATTTT.

The V gene is TRBV18, the J gene TRBJ2-7; no firm D call. Trimming shortened V by 0 bases and J by 2 bases, and 8 bases separated the two germline ends. The CDR3 has 14 residues. Looked up from germline, CDR1 is KGHSH and CDR2 is LQKENI. As DNA, the CDR3 is TGTGCCAGCTCACCACCCGACGGAACCTACGAGCAGTACTTC. This encodes CASSPPDGTYEQYF.

Many counts were recorded for this clonotype. CDR3 region: CASSYSSPVPGNGYTF. CDR3 sequence (DNA): TGTGCCAGCAGTTACTCGTCCCCCGTCCCGGGGAATGGCTACACCTTC. The J gene is TRBJ1-2, the V gene TRBV6-5, with no clear D. The germline CDR1 and CDR2 sequences are MNHEY and SVGAGI. The CDR3 is 16 amino acids. With 0 bases removed from V and 6 bases from J, the gap between germline ends came to 17 bases.

The V call is TRBV11-2, the J call TRBJ1-1; the D gene is possibly TRBD1 (5 bases). The V end lost 5 bases, the J end lost 1 base, and 8 bases lay between the germline ends. Germline V gene lookup returns CDR1 SGHAT and CDR2 FQNNGV. This CDR3 contains 13 residues. CDR3: CASSDGQNTEAFF. The CDR3 DNA sequence: TGTGCCAGCAGCGATGGACAGAACACTGAAGCTTTCTTT.

This clonotype has only a few counts. The chain employs TRBV12-3 or TRBV12-4 and TRBJ1-1, with D uncertain. Trimming took off 6 bases at V and 2 bases at J, with 10 bases between the two ends. This CDR3 comprises 13 residues. CDR3 amino acids: CASSHQDNTEAFF. Here the CDR3 DNA reads TGTGCCAGCAGCCATCAAGACAACACTGAAGCTTTCTTT.

There are a few counts of this clonotype. The genes are TRBV10-1 and TRBJ2-1, with D perhaps TRBD1 or TRBD2 (5 bases each). Germline values: CDR1 WNHNN, CDR2 SYGVQD (reference sequence). The V and J ends lost 0 bases and 1 base respectively, with 10 bases between them. CDR3 size: 16 residues. The CDR3 here is CASSESRWGSYNEQFF. In DNA, the CDR3 is TGCGCCAGCAGTGAGTCGAGGTGGGGGTCCTACAATGAGCAGTTCTTC.

This clonotype was seen more than once but under ten times. The chain has TRBV10-3 and TRBJ2-3, with a weak D call TRBD2 (6 bases). CDR3 length: 15 residues. V lost 0 bases and J 2 bases, leaving 9 bases between the germline ends. In germline, CDR1 is ENHRY, CDR2 SYGVKD. CDR3: CAISESSGYTDTQYF. In DNA, the CDR3 is TGTGCCATCAGTGAGTCTAGCGGATACACAGATACGCAGTATTTT.